These 12 T cell receptor beta chains came from one sample sequenced in a study of molecular identifiers for immune sequencing clone quantification. A single record per CDR3 protein comes from TCRdb applying MiXCR to the PCR reads. The sample yields about 500,000 distinct CDR3 sequences, 20% to 25% seen once. The sample comprised naive CD8+ T cells from blood, with Jurkat cell RNA spiked in. Subset defined: FACS-sorted CD8+CD4-CCR7+CD45RA+ naive T cells. The receptors shown here come from a human donor in good health. Some libraries in this study had Jurkat cell RNA spiked in.

This clonotype was counted many times. V and J are TRBV15 and TRBJ2-1; TRBD1 is a possible D gene (5 bases). Looked up from germline, CDR1 is LNHNV and CDR2 is YYDKDF (reference sequence). The CDR3 loop spans 18 amino acids. V was trimmed by 0 bases and J by 0 bases, leaving 15 bases between them. The CDR3 DNA is TGTGCCACCAGCAGAGATCTTAAAAGGGGCAGCTCCTACAATGAGCAGTTCTTC. Residues: CATSRDLKRGSSYNEQFF.

Points on this clonotype: This may stem from a read error, because a much larger clone lies one nucleotide away. The chain recombines TRBV5-1 with TRBJ2-3; TRBD2 agrees at 12 bases. The CDR3 has 16 amino acids. Looked up from germline, CDR1 is SGHRS and CDR2 is YFSETQ. CDR3 DNA sequence: TGCGCCAGCAGCTTGCTAGCGGGGGGGCCGATAGATGCGCAGTATTTT. The encoded protein is CASSLLAGGPIDAQYF. Based on the CDR3 plus reference TRBV5-1 and TRBJ2-3, the full variable domain is KAGVTQTPRYLIKTRGQQVTLSCSPISGHRSVSWYQQTPGQGLQFLFEYFSETQRNKGNFPGRFSGRQFSNSRSEMNVSTLELGDSALYLCASSLLAGGPIDAQYFGPGTRLTVL.

This clonotype was seen only a few times. The CDR3 DNA is TGTGCCAGCAGTTACCCTCGAGCGGGGGGCGCCGGGGAGCTGTTTTTT. It encodes CASSYPRAGGAGELFF. The chain joins TRBV6-2 or TRBV6-3 to TRBJ2-2; 9 bases agree with TRBD2. V dropped 2 bases and J dropped 6; count of bases not matched to a gene: 7. Germline V gene sequence: CDR1 MNHEY, CDR2 SVGEGT. The CDR3 is 16 residues long.

This clonotype was detected ten times or more. The chain employs TRBV27 and TRBJ2-6; D gene uncertain. The CDR3 consists of 14 residues. V lost 2 bases and J lost 3, with 5 bases in between. Germline loops: CDR1 MNHEY, CDR2 SMNVEV (reference sequence). The CDR3 bases are TGTGCCAGCAGTTTAATAGATGGGGCCAACGTCCTGACTTTC. Translated, it gives CASSLIDGANVLTF.

The rearrangement links TRBV6-5 to TRBJ1-1; D not certain. The CDR3 is 13 amino acids. Trimming left V 7 bases short and J 3 bases short, with 12 bases between. Germline V gene sequence: CDR1 MNHEY, CDR2 SVGAGI. CDR3 amino acids: CASNLGAYTEAFF. The CDR3 DNA follows: TGTGCCAGCAATCTGGGTGCGTACACTGAAGCTTTCTTT.

This clonotype has more than one count but fewer than ten. The chain employs TRBV30 and TRBJ2-5; D could derive from TRBD1 or TRBD2 (5 bases each). V was shortened by 2 bases and J by 5 bases, with 9 bases between the two germline ends. Germline lookup yields CDR1 GTSNPN and CDR2 SVGIG (reference sequence). The CDR3 length is 12 residues. CDR3: CAWSLGDETQYF. CDR3 sequence (DNA): TGTGCCTGGAGTTTGGGGGATGAGACCCAGTACTTC.

The CDR3 is CASGSGQGAAYEQYF. DNA of the CDR3: TGTGCTAGTGGTTCGGGACAGGGAGCGGCTTACGAGCAGTACTTC. The chain is built from TRBV12-5 and TRBJ2-7; 9 bases agree with TRBD1. The V gene end was trimmed by 4 bases and the J gene end by 4 bases; junction bases not matched to a gene: 8. The CDR3 spans 15 residues. Germline loops: CDR1 LGHNT, CDR2 FRNRAP.

This clonotype came up a few times. CDR3 in DNA: TGTGCCAGTAGTATGAGGCTAGCGGACACAGATACGCAGTATTTT. Translating gives CASSMRLADTDTQYF. The genes are TRBV19 and TRBJ2-3, with TRBD2 identical over 7 bases. The CDR3 is 15 amino acids. Germline V gene sequence: CDR1 LNHDA, CDR2 SQIVND (reference sequence). Unmatched junction bases numbered 5, after V lost 3 bases and J lost 2 bases.

With regard to this clonotype: Since a much larger clone is just one base distant, this may be a read error. The CDR3 end shows no conserved phenylalanine or tryptophan, and so a read error is likely. The chain couples TRBV28 to TRBJ2-1, with 7 bases matching TRBD2. CDR1 and CDR2 (germline): MDHEN, SYDVKM. The CDR3 is 15 amino acids. V lost 3 bases to trimming and J lost 0 bases; unmatched junction nucleotides: 2. The CDR3: CASSLSGNSYNEQFS. The CDR3 nucleotides are TGTGCCAGCAGTTTGAGCGGGAACTCCTACAATGAGCAGTTCTCC.

This clonotype was observed at least ten times. The V gene is TRBV6-6, the J gene TRBJ1-1, with 7 positions matching TRBD1. The germline V gene encodes CDR1 MNHNY and CDR2 SVGAGI (reference sequence). CDR3 length: 14 amino acids. The J segment lost 8 bases and the V segment lost 10 bases, leaving 16 bases of the junction unmatched. In DNA, the CDR3 is TGTGCCACACAGATGGGACAGAGGTTGGCGGAAGCTTTCTTT. Protein sequence: CATQMGQRLAEAFF.

This clonotype was detected only once. A read error may be the cause here, since a much bigger clone is one base away. The chain combines TRBV5-1 with TRBJ2-3; the D gene is possibly TRBD2 (6 bases). V was shortened by 7 bases and J by 0 bases, with 15 bases between the two germline ends. The germline V gene has CDR1 SGHRS and CDR2 YFSETQ. The CDR3 is 15 amino acids. The CDR3 nucleotides are TGCGCCAGCGGCTCCGGGACTCTAAGCACAGATACGCAGTATTTT. This gives the protein CASGSGTLSTDTQYF.

This clonotype was observed a few times. The rearrangement links TRBV19 to TRBJ2-1; 10 positions match TRBD2. V gave up 6 bases and J gave up 2 bases; unmatched junction bases: 4. CDR1 LNHDA and CDR2 SQIVND come from the germline V gene (reference sequence). The CDR3 has 15 amino acids. The chain's CDR3 is CASRRTSGPYNEQFF. The CDR3 coding sequence is TGTGCCAGTAGAAGGACTAGCGGACCCTACAATGAGCAGTTCTTC.